The clone carrying this TCR beta chain occurred many times. This sample is drawn from a study of blood T cell repertoires in COVID-19. Study-level background: Researchers got acute and convalescent COVID-19 samples from the United States, Italy and Spain. Sources were T cells, B-cell-depleted T cells, or PBMCs; the material itself was cDNA or gDNA.

Per the original data handling: Using reference gene primer amplification, nucleated cell counts were estimated. The table came from immunoSEQ multiplex PCR; TCRdb's copy has only in-frame clones and leaves some out. For V, J and clone size, that table is used; D and trimming come from the DNA. The repertoire holds about 170,000 clones, roughly 80% seen once, with roughly 8.8% in the top ten. The trim removed 0 bases at V and 8 bases at J, leaving 6 bases unmatched. The V gene's germline CDR1 is MNHEY and CDR2 SVGAGI. The CDR3 is made up of 15 amino acids. Seattle patients were enrolled during active infection and followed longitudinally.

The V gene is TRBV6-5, the J gene TRBJ2-1; 8 bases agree with TRBD2. The receptor's source is a woman aged 80 or over with COVID-19, enrolled during active disease. The sequencing input was peripheral blood. In nucleotides, the CDR3 is TGTGCCAGCAGTTACTCGTCGGGAGGGCTTTATGAGCAGTTCTTC. Translation: CASSYSSGGLYEQFF.